This T cell receptor (beta chain) was sequenced for a study of beta chain features in type 1 diabetes. Sequenced material consisted of expressed TCRB transcripts (all of the isolated RNA was reverse transcribed). Sequencing was performed with immunoSEQ multiplex PCR; in TCRdb, only in-frame clones are kept and a portion is missing. The repertoire holds 680,000 or so clones, with under 15% as singletons. General observations from the study: Compared with healthy donors, patients appeared to share more similar naive, central memory and regulatory TCRB repertoires. Over-representation of high TCR-expressing cells was a possible consequence of cDNA sequencing. Type 1 diabetes patients showed a moderate but significant shortening of TCRB CDR3s in all four CD4+ subsets.

The V gene's germline CDR1 is SGHRS and CDR2 YFSETQ. V gave up 4 bases and J gave up 4 bases, with 10 bases separating them. CDR3 size: 13 residues. Stem cell-like memory, regulatory, central memory and naive CD4+ cells were sorted via CD45RO/CCR7/CD25/CD127/CD95/CD27. Comment on this clone: The antigen remains unidentified. Different DNA sequences within this sample yield the same CDR3.

Sequenced input: naive CD4+ T cells from blood. The TCR originated in a young man with type 1 diabetes. The rearrangement joins TRBV5-1 to TRBJ2-3; D unresolved. CDR3 in amino acids: CASSPGSADTQYF. In nucleotides, the CDR3 is TGCGCCAGCAGCCCCGGGTCGGCAGATACGCAGTATTTT.